These 3 T cell receptor beta chains were sequenced from one sample in a study of blood T cell repertoires in COVID-19 (dated by TCRdb to 2020 to 2022). The method was the immunoSEQ multiplex PCR assay. The clones in this table, taken by TCRdb from immuneACCESS, are in-frame only. Not every clone is retained; where verified, under half of the shortfall comes from an unresolved V gene, and the cause of the rest is unknown. Recorded for this sample are 210,000 or so clones; around 83% of them occurred a single time. Roughly 2.9% of the sample goes to the ten largest clones. Sample: peripheral blood. All receptors derive from a man aged 50 to 59 with active or convalescent COVID-19.

The rearrangement joins TRBV19 to TRBJ1-5; 7 bases are a match to TRBD1. V shed 9 bases, J shed 7 bases, and the junction held 15 bases outside the gene matches. Germline V CDR1 and CDR2: LNHDA, SQIVND (reference sequence). CDR3 size: 15 residues. The CDR3 DNA reads as TGTGCCAGGAATCCTCGACAGGGTGGACGACAGCCCCAGCATTTT. It translates to CARNPRQGGRQPQHF.

The chain has TRBV9 and TRBJ1-2; D perhaps matches TRBD1 (6 bases). The germline gives CDR1 SGDLS, CDR2 YYNGEE. The ends were cut back, 7 bases at V and 4 bases at J, with 14 bases in the middle. The CDR3 contains 13 residues. The chain's CDR3 is CASRGGGSYGYTF. CDR3 sequence (DNA): TGTGCCAGCCGAGGGGGTGGGAGCTATGGCTACACCTTC.

The CDR3 protein is CASSSYGPGGEQYF. The CDR3 bases are TGTGCCAGCAGTTCCTATGGCCCCGGGGGCGAGCAGTACTTC. The genes are TRBV28 and TRBJ2-7; maybe TRBD2 (6 bases). The CDR3 totals 14 residues. Looked up from germline, CDR1 is MDHEN and CDR2 is SYDVKM. Trimming stripped 4 bases from V and 6 bases from J, with 16 bases between.